This TCR beta chain is from a study of post-analysis software for immune sequencing data. About the study: The study covered relapsing-remitting, secondary progressive and progressive-relapsing courses of multiple sclerosis.

General study findings and limits: Controls' normalized Chao1 diversity significantly exceeded that of multiple sclerosis patients. The five TRBV segments detected at higher frequency in patients than in controls included TRBV5-6, TRBV5-1 and TRBV20-1.

The TCR beta cDNA libraries carried unique molecular identifiers. Some 500,000 cDNA molecules were recovered from an input of about 1 to 10 million T cells. TCRdb analysed the PCR reads with MiXCR anew, one entry per CDR3 protein. The sample lists fewer than 900,000 distinct CDR3 sequences, more than 45% occurring once. Germline V CDR1 and CDR2: MNHNS, SASEGT. V trimming: 5 bases; J trimming: 5 bases; junction bases outside the gene matches: 19. This CDR3 region has 20 residues. This clonotype showed up just a few times. Its specificity is not known. Source material: blood. The source of this sequence is a girl aged 10 to 17 with multiple sclerosis. The V and J genes are TRBV6-1 and TRBJ2-3; 13 bases map to TRBD2. CDR3 protein: CASSLRTSGSLFRGRDTQYF. The CDR3 nucleotides read TGTGCCAGCAGTCTAAGGACTAGCGGGAGCTTGTTTCGCGGAAGAGATACGCAGTATTTT.